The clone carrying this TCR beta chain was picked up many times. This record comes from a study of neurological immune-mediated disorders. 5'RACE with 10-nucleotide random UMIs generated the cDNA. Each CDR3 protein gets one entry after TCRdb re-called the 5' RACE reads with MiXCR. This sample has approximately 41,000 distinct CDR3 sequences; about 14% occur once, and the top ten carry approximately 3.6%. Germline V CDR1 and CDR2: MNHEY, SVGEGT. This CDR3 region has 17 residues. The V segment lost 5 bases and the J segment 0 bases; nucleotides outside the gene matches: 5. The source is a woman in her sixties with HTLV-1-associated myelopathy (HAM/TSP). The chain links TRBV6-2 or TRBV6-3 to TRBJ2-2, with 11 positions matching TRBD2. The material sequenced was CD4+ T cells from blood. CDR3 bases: TGTGCCAGCAGTAGCATAGCGGGGGGGACGAACACCGGGGAGCTGTTTTTT. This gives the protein CASSSIAGGTNTGELFF.